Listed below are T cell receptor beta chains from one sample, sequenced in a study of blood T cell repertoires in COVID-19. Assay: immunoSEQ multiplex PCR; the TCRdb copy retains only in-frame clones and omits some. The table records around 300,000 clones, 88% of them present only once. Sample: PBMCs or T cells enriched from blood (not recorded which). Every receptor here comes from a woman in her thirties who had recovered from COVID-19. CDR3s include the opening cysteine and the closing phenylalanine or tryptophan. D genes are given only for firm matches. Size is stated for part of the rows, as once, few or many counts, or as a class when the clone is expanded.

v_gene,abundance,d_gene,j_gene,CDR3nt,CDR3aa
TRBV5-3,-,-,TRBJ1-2,TGTGCCAGACTAGGGGTCGTTGAGAGTAACTATGGCTACACCTTC,CARLGVVESNYGYTF
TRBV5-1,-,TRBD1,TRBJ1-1,TGCGCCAGCAGCATAGGGACAGGGGAAAGTGCTTTCTTT,CASSIGTGESAFF
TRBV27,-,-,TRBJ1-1,TGTGCCAGCAGCCCTCCGGGACTTTTCGAATCTGAAGCTTTCTTT,CASSPPGLFESEAFF
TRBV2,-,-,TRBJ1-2,TGTGCCAGCATCCGGGAGGGTGGTGGCTACACCTTC,CASIREGGGYTF
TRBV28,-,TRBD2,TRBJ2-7,TGTGCCAGCAGGGGACTAGCGGGAGGGCGGGCTTACGAGCAGTACTTC,CASRGLAGGRAYEQYF
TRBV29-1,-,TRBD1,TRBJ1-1,TGCAGCGTGAGACAGGGGCGCACTGAAGCTTTCTTT,CSVRQGRTEAFF
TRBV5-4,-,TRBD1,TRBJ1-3,TGTGCCAGCAGTTCCGTTCCGGGACAGGGGGCGTCTGGAAACACCATATATTTT,CASSSVPGQGASGNTIYF
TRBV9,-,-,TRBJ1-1,TGTGCCAGCGCCTGGGGGCACCAGAACACTGAAGCTTTCTTT,CASAWGHQNTEAFF
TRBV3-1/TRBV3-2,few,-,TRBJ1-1,TGTGCCAGCAGCTCGCGGACAGAGACCCTGGGGGCTTTCTTT,CASSSRTETLGAFF
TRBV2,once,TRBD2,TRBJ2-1,TGTGCCAGCAAAAATACCGGGCTAGCGGGAGGGCCGGTCAATGAGCAGTTCTTC,CASKNTGLAGGPVNEQFF
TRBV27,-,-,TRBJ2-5,TGTGCCACTCAGTCTCCTTGGGAGTCGGAGACCCAGTACTTC,CATQSPWESETQYF
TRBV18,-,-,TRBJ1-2,TGTGCCAGCTCACCACCGGGACAATCCTATAACTATGGCTACACCTTC,CASSPPGQSYNYGYTF
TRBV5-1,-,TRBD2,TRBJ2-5,TGCGCCAGCAGCTTGGGGTTGCTAGCGGGAGGGCGTGGAGAGACCCAGTACTTC,CASSLGLLAGGRGETQYF
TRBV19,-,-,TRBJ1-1,TGTGCCAGTAGTGGTTGGACAGCGAACACTGAAGCTTTCTTT,CASSGWTANTEAFF
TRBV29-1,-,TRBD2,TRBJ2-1,TGCAGCGTTGCTCCTCCGCGGGGGGAGAGTGTCGGCAATGAGCAGTTCTTC,CSVAPPRGESVGNEQFF
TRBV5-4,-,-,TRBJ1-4,TGTGCCAGCAGTCAAGGGGGAGCAACTAATGAAAAACTGTTTTTT,CASSQGGATNEKLFF
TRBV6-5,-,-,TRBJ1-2,TGTGCCAGCAGTGACTCGGGCCGGGGGGGCTACACCTTC,CASSDSGRGGYTF
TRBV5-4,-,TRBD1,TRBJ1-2,TGTGCCAGCAGCTGGGACAGGGCCCCCTATGGCTACACCTTC,CASSWDRAPYGYTF
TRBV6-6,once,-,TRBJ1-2,TGTGCCAGCAGTCACCTAAAGAGGGACACCGGGGCCCTTTATGGCTACACCTTC,CASSHLKRDTGALYGYTF
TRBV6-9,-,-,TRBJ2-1,TGTGCCAGCAGTCCCTTCAATGAGCAGTTCTTC,CASSPFNEQFF
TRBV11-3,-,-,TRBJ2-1,TGTGCCAGCAGCCATAATACTCGGCGGTTCGAGCAGTTCTTC,CASSHNTRRFEQFF
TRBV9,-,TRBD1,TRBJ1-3,TGTGCCAGCAGCTCAGGAGGCAGGGGGCTCGGGTACACCATATATTTT,CASSSGGRGLGYTIYF
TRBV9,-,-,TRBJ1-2,TGTGCCAGCAGCGCGAGGGGGGGGCGCCCCGACTATGGCTACACCTTC,CASSARGGRPDYGYTF
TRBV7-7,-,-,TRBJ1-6,TGTGCTAGAGGCAGGTCACAGGGAGATAATTCACCCCTCCACTTT,CARGRSQGDNSPLHF
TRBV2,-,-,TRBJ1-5,TGTGCCAGCAGTGAATGGCAGAATCAGCCCCAGCATTTT,CASSEWQNQPQHF
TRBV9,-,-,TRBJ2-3,TGTGCCAGCACCCCAGGGGACCGCGCATTAGATACGCAGTATTTT,CASTPGDRALDTQYF
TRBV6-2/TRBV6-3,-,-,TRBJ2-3,TGTGCCAGCACCCCCAGCGGAATCTCAGATACGCAGTATTTT,CASTPSGISDTQYF
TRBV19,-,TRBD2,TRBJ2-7,TGTGCCAGTAGCCCACCGGGACTAGGGCGGTACGAGCAGTACTTC,CASSPPGLGRYEQYF
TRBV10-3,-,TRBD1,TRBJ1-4,TGTGCCATCAGTGAGCCCCACCAGGACTACTCCAGGGGGGAACTGTTTTTT,CAISEPHQDYSRGELFF
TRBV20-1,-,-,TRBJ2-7,TGCAGTGCTAGTGTTGGCTCCTCCAGCTCCTACGAGCAGTACTTC,CSASVGSSSSYEQYF
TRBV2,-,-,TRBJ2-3,TGTGCCAGCAGTCGGACAGTTAGCACAGATACGCAGTATTTT,CASSRTVSTDTQYF
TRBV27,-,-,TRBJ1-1,TGTGCCAGCAGTTTGTCAGGCCCTGCCACTGAAGCTTTCTTT,CASSLSGPATEAFF
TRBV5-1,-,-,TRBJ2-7,TGCGCCAGCAGCTTGACGGGAACCTACGAGCAGTACTTC,CASSLTGTYEQYF
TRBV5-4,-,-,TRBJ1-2,TGTGCCAGCAGCTTTGAGGATGGCTACACCTTC,CASSFEDGYTF
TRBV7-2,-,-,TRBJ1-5,TGTGCCAGCAGCTTCCCAGGGGCTAATCAGCCCCAGCATTTT,CASSFPGANQPQHF
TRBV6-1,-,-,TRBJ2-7,TGTGCCAGCACCGGGGAACCCTACGAGCAGTACTTC,CASTGEPYEQYF
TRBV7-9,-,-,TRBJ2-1,TGTGCCAGCAGCTTAATTGGGGCGGATTCCTACAATGAGCAGTTCTTC,CASSLIGADSYNEQFF
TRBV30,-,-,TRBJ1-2,TGTGCCTGGGGGGACCTGGGGGGATGGAGTGGCTACACCTTC,CAWGDLGGWSGYTF
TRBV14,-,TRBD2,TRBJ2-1,TGTGCCAGCAGCCGCCGGCTAGCGGGGACATGGGATTACAATGAGCAGTTCTTC,CASSRRLAGTWDYNEQFF
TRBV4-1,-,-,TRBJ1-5,TGCGCCAGCAGCCAAGTTATGACCGGACTATCATATCAGCCCCAGCATTTT,CASSQVMTGLSYQPQHF
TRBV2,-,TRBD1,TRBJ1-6,TGTGCCAGTTACCGGGACAGGTTATATTCACCCCTCCACTTT,CASYRDRLYSPLHF